The clone carrying this T cell receptor (beta chain) was counted between two and nine times. Its antigen is unknown. CDR1 ENHRY and CDR2 SYGVKD come from the germline V gene. V lost 5 bases to trimming and J lost 5 bases; unmatched junction nucleotides: 3. CDR3 length: 13 residues. MiXCR, applied by TCRdb to the 5' RACE reads, yields one record per CDR3 protein. Here the sample spans a few hundred thousand distinct CDR3 sequences, about 7% being singletons. This sample was taken from a study of T cells after yellow fever vaccination. Study outcomes and limitations: Compared with primary, the secondary response was weaker and peaked at day 5, not 15. Clonotypes found in both CD4 and CD8 compartments made up a small share.

This TCR came from a man aged 30 to 45 who received the YFV17D yellow fever vaccine. This material consisted of CD4+ T cells sorted from PBMCs, taken 15 days after the yellow fever booster vaccination. The chain uses TRBV10-3 and TRBJ2-1, with TRBD1 matching 7 bases. The CDR3 DNA follows: TGTGCCATCAGTTCTACAGGGGACAATGAGCAGTTCTTC. Translating it yields CAISSTGDNEQFF.